Below are 26 T cell receptor beta chains sequenced from a single sample in a study of STAT5B mutations in CD4+ large granular lymphocyte leukemia. Only in-frame clones appear in the TCRdb table, and some are missing; sequencing was by immunoSEQ multiplex PCR. The sample lists about 34,000 clones, 69% seen once, with about 2.5% in the top ten. Sample: CD4+ T cells from blood buffy coats. Source of these receptors: a human donor in good health.

There are a few counts of this clone. This chain links TRBV7-2 with TRBJ1-3, with D uncertain. The CDR3 spans 15 residues. The V gene's germline CDR1 is SGHTA and CDR2 FQGNSA. V was shortened by 5 bases and J by 0 bases, with 11 bases between the two germline ends. The CDR3 here is CASSLTGDSGNTIYF. The CDR3 region has the DNA TGTGCCAGCAGCCTTACCGGGGACTCTGGAAACACCATATATTTT.

The gene calls are TRBV5-1 and TRBJ1-2, with 7 bases aligning to TRBD1. The germline V gene has CDR1 SGHRS and CDR2 YFSETQ. Trimming removed 0 bases from V and 0 bases from J; junction bases left unmatched: 2. This CDR3 is built from 15 residues. CDR3 nucleotides: TGCGCCAGCAGCTTGGGGGGACAGACTAACTATGGCTACACCTTC. This encodes CASSLGGQTNYGYTF.

The chain is built from TRBV5-1 and TRBJ2-5; 8 bases agree with TRBD2. The CDR3 is made up of 18 amino acids. Trimming took 0 bases from V and 4 from J; bases not matched to a gene: 14. Germline loops: CDR1 SGHRS, CDR2 YFSETQ. As DNA, the CDR3 is TGCGCCAGCAGCTTGGGGAATCTTAGGCGGGGGGCTGGAGAGACCCAGTACTTC. Translation: CASSLGNLRRGAGETQYF.

This clone was counted a few times. The DNA of the CDR3 is TGTGCCAGCGGGCAGGGGACGAATGGCTACACCTTC. Its translation is CASGQGTNGYTF. The chain is built from TRBV6-5 and TRBJ1-2; maybe TRBD1 (6 bases). CDR1 and CDR2 from the germline V gene are MNHEY and SVGAGI. There are 12 residues in the CDR3. V was clipped by 8 bases and J by 6 bases, with 13 bases between them.

With respect to this clone: At the DNA level, this CDR3 is encoded by other sequences in the same sample as well. This chain joins TRBV9 and TRBJ1-3; no definite D call. CDR3 length: 13 amino acids. Trimming took 0 bases from V and 0 from J, leaving 1 base between them. Germline CDR1 SGDLS, CDR2 YYNGEE. As DNA, the CDR3 is TGTGCCAGCAGCGTAGACTCTGGAAACACCATATATTTT. Protein: CASSVDSGNTIYF. The complete variable domain, with remaining parts taken from reference TRBV9 and TRBJ1-3, reads DSGVTQTPKHLITATGQRVTLRCSPRSGDLSVYWYQQSLDQGLQFLIQYYNGEERAKGNILERFSAQQFPDLHSELNLSSLELGDSALYFCASSVDSGNTIYFGEGSWLTVV.

The V and J genes are TRBV5-6 and TRBJ2-2; D perhaps matches TRBD1 (5 bases). Trimming cost V 2 bases and J 1 base, with 9 bases left between them. This CDR3 is built from 15 residues. Germline V gene data show CDR1 as SGHDT and CDR2 as YYEEEE. DNA for the CDR3: TGTGCCAGCAGCTTTTTACAGGTGAACACCGGGGAGCTGTTTTTT. Translated: CASSFLQVNTGELFF.

This rearrangement joins TRBV16 to TRBJ2-5, with D maybe TRBD2 (6 bases). The CDR3 sequence is 16 residues long. Trimming took off 4 bases at V and 4 bases at J, with 19 bases between the two ends. Per the germline V gene, CDR1 is KGHSY and CDR2 is FQNENV. The CDR3 DNA follows: TGTGCCAGCAGCCGATTGCGACTAGGGGCGGGAGAGACCCAGTACTTC. Translation gives CASSRLRLGAGETQYF.

Here the CDR3 DNA reads TGTGCCAGTAGTATCGTCGGGACATCTCCCTACGAGCAGTACTTC. This encodes CASSIVGTSPYEQYF. V usage is TRBV19 and J usage is TRBJ2-7; D may be TRBD1 (6 bases). V was pared by 3 bases and J by 2 bases, with 14 bases between. The germline V gene has CDR1 LNHDA and CDR2 SQIVND (reference sequence). The CDR3 consists of 15 residues.

The rearrangement joins TRBV6-1 to TRBJ1-6; no clear D gene. V was shortened by 6 bases and J by 9 bases, with 9 bases between the two germline ends. The CDR3 has 12 residues. CDR1 MNHNS and CDR2 SASEGT come from the germline V gene. The CDR3 protein is CASRDVGSPLHF. CDR3 DNA: TGTGCCAGCAGGGATGTTGGTTCACCCCTCCACTTT.

The chain couples TRBV27 to TRBJ2-1; D is unresolved. This CDR3 contains 16 residues. V lost 7 bases, J lost 0 bases, and 16 bases lay in between. Germline lookup yields CDR1 MNHEY and CDR2 SMNVEV (reference sequence). In DNA, the CDR3 is TGTGCCAGCACGAGCGCGCGTCCTAGCTCCTACAATGAGCAGTTCTTC. It translates to CASTSARPSSYNEQFF.

The J gene is TRBJ2-5, the V gene TRBV5-4; D gene uncertain. In germline, CDR1 is SGHNT, CDR2 YYREEE (reference sequence). Trimming pared 4 bases from V and 2 bases from J, leaving 12 bases between. CDR3 size: 14 residues. The CDR3: CASSRSADQETQYF. In DNA form, the CDR3 reads TGTGCCAGCAGCCGGTCGGCAGATCAAGAGACCCAGTACTTC.

V gene TRBV28 combines with J gene TRBJ1-1; D not resolved. The CDR3 sequence is 17 residues long. Germline assignment: CDR1 MDHEN and CDR2 SYDVKM. V was cut by 5 bases and J by 0 bases, with 19 bases left in between. The CDR3 loop is CASSIRPPPRMNTEAFF. The DNA for the CDR3 is TGTGCCAGCAGTATACGACCCCCCCCCAGAATGAACACTGAAGCTTTCTTT.

V usage is TRBV5-4 and J usage is TRBJ1-2; the D gene is possibly TRBD1 (6 bases). The germline V gene encodes CDR1 SGHNT and CDR2 YYREEE (reference sequence). The CDR3 totals 12 residues. Trimming took off 4 bases at V and 7 bases at J, with 11 bases between the two ends. The CDR3 nucleotides are TGTGCCAGCAGCCTCGTAGGGGGTGGCTACACCTTC. Protein product: CASSLVGGGYTF.

The gene calls are TRBV7-8 and TRBJ1-2, with TRBD1 identical over 8 bases. The V gene end was trimmed by 2 bases and the J gene end by 4 bases; junction bases not matched to a gene: 3. The CDR3 length is 14 residues. In germline, CDR1 is SGHVS, CDR2 FQNEAQ. The CDR3 DNA is TGTGCCAGCAGCTTACAGGGGGCGGGCTATGGCTACACCTTC. Translated, it gives CASSLQGAGYGYTF.

The chain joins TRBV9 to TRBJ2-1; D is ambiguous. Germline V CDR1 and CDR2: SGDLS, YYNGEE. Trimming stripped 4 bases from V and 4 bases from J, with 15 bases between. This CDR3 is 15 amino acids long. The CDR3 loop is CASSPRPESYNEQFF. Here the CDR3 DNA reads TGTGCCAGCAGCCCCCGCCCAGAGTCTTACAATGAGCAGTTCTTC.

The chain links TRBV4-2 to TRBJ1-4; no firm D call. Trimming took 0 bases from V and 4 from J, leaving 15 bases between them. This CDR3 region has 17 residues. Germline lookup yields CDR1 LGHNA and CDR2 YNFKEQ. CDR3 region: CASSQDRPSGYNEKLFF. Written as DNA, the CDR3 is TGTGCCAGCAGCCAAGATCGTCCCTCCGGATATAATGAAAAACTGTTTTTT.

The chain recombines TRBV27 with TRBJ2-7, with D perhaps matching TRBD1 or TRBD2 (5 bases each). The CDR3 has 14 amino acids. Trimming shortened V by 2 bases and J by 3 bases, and 11 bases separated the two germline ends. Germline V gene sequence: CDR1 MNHEY, CDR2 SMNVEV (reference sequence). The CDR3 DNA reads as TGTGCCAGCAGTTTACTCGGGGACCTCTACGAGCAGTACTTC. It codes for CASSLLGDLYEQYF.

This clone was found a few times. The chain recombines TRBV2 with TRBJ1-1, with TRBD1 as a possible D gene (5 bases). The length of the CDR3 is 13 residues. Germline V gene lookup returns CDR1 SNHLY and CDR2 FYNNEI. The V end lost 3 bases, the J end lost 6 bases, and 11 bases lay between the germline ends. In nucleotides, the CDR3 is TGTGCCAGCAGTGAGGGCAGGGACGCTGAAGCTTTCTTT. Protein: CASSEGRDAEAFF.

This clone was observed a single time. The chain recombines TRBV5-1 with TRBJ1-3; D is uncertain. Trimming removed 4 bases from V and 7 bases from J, with 15 bases in between. Germline lookup yields CDR1 SGHRS and CDR2 YFSETQ. CDR3 length equals 14 residues. CDR3 nucleotides: TGCGCCAGCAGCGCACGGACCCTAGGGAACACCATATATTTT. Translation gives CASSARTLGNTIYF.

V usage is TRBV7-9 and J usage is TRBJ1-5, with 7 bases that match TRBD1. Germline assignment: CDR1 SEHNR and CDR2 FQNEAQ (reference sequence). Losses at the gene ends were 4 bases for V and 6 bases for J; bases not matched to a gene: 3. CDR3 length: 13 residues. The DNA for the CDR3 is TGTGCCAGCAGCTCCCAGGGGGGTCAGCCCCAGCATTTT. Encoded protein: CASSSQGGQPQHF.

Only a few counts were recorded for this clone. The CDR3 nucleotides read TGTGCCAGCAGTCGCAACTCCTACGAGCAGTACTTC. It encodes CASSRNSYEQYF. This chain connects TRBV6-6 to TRBJ2-7; D ambiguous. Trimming removed 5 bases from V and 0 bases from J, with 5 bases in between. This CDR3 has 12 residues. From germline, CDR1 is MNHNY and CDR2 SVGAGI (reference sequence).

The V and J genes are TRBV30 and TRBJ2-3; D is tentatively TRBD1 or TRBD2 (6 bases each). The CDR3 spans 14 residues. The V end was cut by 6 bases, the J end by 2 bases, with 15 bases between. The germline CDR1 and CDR2 sequences are GTSNPN and SVGIG (reference sequence). In DNA form, the CDR3 reads TGTGCCTGTCGGACATGGGGGGCCACAGATACGCAGTATTTT. It yields the protein CACRTWGATDTQYF.

This chain uses TRBV5-1 with TRBJ2-2, with D possibly TRBD2 on 6 matching bases. This CDR3 spans 14 amino acids. Per germline, CDR1 SGHRS and CDR2 YFSETQ. Trimming removed 7 bases at V and 0 bases at J, with 10 bases between. In DNA form, the CDR3 reads TGCGCCAGCGAGGAGGGCTCGAACACCGGGGAGCTGTTTTTT. Its protein product is CASEEGSNTGELFF. The full variable domain, in which reference TRBV5-1 and TRBJ2-2 provide the parts outside the CDR3, is KAGVTQTPRYLIKTRGQQVTLSCSPISGHRSVSWYQQTPGQGLQFLFEYFSETQRNKGNFPGRFSGRQFSNSRSEMNVSTLELGDSALYLCASEEGSNTGELFFGEGSRLTVL.

The chain is built from TRBV27 and TRBJ1-2; D call uncertain. Between the trimmed V and J ends, which lost 9 bases and 5 bases, there was a span of 25 bases. CDR1 is MNHEY and CDR2 is SMNVEV in the germline V gene (reference sequence). This CDR3 contains 16 residues. The DNA of the CDR3 is TGTGCCAGACAGCCTTACCCCGATCAGATTGGTTATGGCTACACCTTC. Its translation: CARQPYPDQIGYGYTF.

This rearrangement joins TRBV18 to TRBJ2-5, with D possibly being TRBD1 or TRBD2 (6 bases each). The germline V and J ends were trimmed by 1 base and 5 bases, with 17 bases remaining between them. Germline CDR1 reads KGHSH; CDR2 reads LQKENI. The CDR3 is 16 residues long. CDR3 in DNA: TGTGCCAGCTCACCACTGGGGACGGGGGCAGGCGAGACCCAGTACTTC. Amino acids: CASSPLGTGAGETQYF. The full variable domain, completed using reference TRBV18 and TRBJ2-5, is NAGVMQNPRHLVRRRGQEARLRCSPMKGHSHVYWYRQLPEEGLKFMVYLQKENIIDESGMPKERFSAEFPKEGPSILRIQQVVRGDSAAYFCASSPLGTGAGETQYFGPGTRLLVL.

This rearrangement joins TRBV6-6 to TRBJ1-1, with D possibly TRBD1 on 5 matching bases. CDR1 and CDR2 from the germline V gene are MNHNY and SVGAGI (reference sequence). The CDR3 spans 15 residues. The V end was cut by 2 bases, the J end by 5 bases, with 15 bases between. The CDR3 DNA reads as TGTGCCAGCAGTTACCGAGACGCGCAGGGTACTGAAGCTTTCTTT. Residues: CASSYRDAQGTEAFF.